The 3 T cell receptor beta chains reported below all come from one sample, sequenced in a study of cytomegalovirus exposure and HLA in healthy donors (dated by TCRdb to the late 2010s). Libraries were built with the immunoSEQ multiplex PCR assay. The multiplex PCR relied on a mix of 60 forward primers for TCR Vbeta segments and 13 reverse primers for TCR Jbeta segments. What TCRdb holds here is the immuneACCESS table cut down to in-frame rearrangements. Part of the clones is not present; checked against another copy, under half of the missing clones reflect an unresolved V gene, and the others are unexplained. This sample comprises 85,000 to 130,000 clones, more than 60% of them detected only once. Of the sample, roughly 3.9% falls within the top ten clones. Sequencing input: PBMCs. Receptor source: a man between 60 and 75 years old in good health and CMV-seronegative.

This clone was picked up a small number of times. DNA of the CDR3: TGTGCCTCAAAAGCCGGACAAAGCAATCAGCCCCAGCATTTT. This translates into CASKAGQSNQPQHF. The chain has TRBV6-5 and TRBJ1-5; perhaps TRBD1 as D (5 bases). In germline, CDR1 is MNHEY, CDR2 SVGAGI. CDR3 size: 14 residues. Deletions cut 11 bases from V and 1 base from J, with 15 bases between.

The V and J genes are TRBV2 and TRBJ2-7; a possible D gene is TRBD1 (5 bases). V was cut by 10 bases and J by 1 base, with 14 bases left in between. The germline V gene has CDR1 SNHLY and CDR2 FYNNEI. The CDR3 loop spans 13 amino acids. The CDR3 here is CATLRQGSYEQYV. In DNA, the CDR3 is TGTGCCACCCTCCGCCAGGGTTCCTACGAGCAGTACGTC.

J is TRBJ2-7 and V is TRBV5-4, with D uncertain. Trimming pared 4 bases from V and 7 bases from J, leaving 18 bases between. The CDR3 has 14 residues. Germline V gene data show CDR1 as SGHNT and CDR2 as YYREEE (reference sequence). CDR3 in amino acids: CASSLPVGGKEQYV. The CDR3, as DNA: TGTGCCAGCAGCCTCCCCGTCGGCGGAAAGGAGCAGTACGTC.